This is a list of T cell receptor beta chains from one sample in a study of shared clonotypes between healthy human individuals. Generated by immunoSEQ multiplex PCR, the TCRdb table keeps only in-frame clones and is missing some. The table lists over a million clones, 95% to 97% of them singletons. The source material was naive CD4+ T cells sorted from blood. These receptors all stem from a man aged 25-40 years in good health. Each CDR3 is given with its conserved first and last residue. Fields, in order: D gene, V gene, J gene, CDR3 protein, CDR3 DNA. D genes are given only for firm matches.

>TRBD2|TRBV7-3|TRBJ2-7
CASSLTGLAGTYEQYF
TGTGCCAGCAGCTTAACAGGGCTAGCGGGGACCTACGAGCAGTACTTC
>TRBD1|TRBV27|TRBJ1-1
CASSFGDRAYTEAFF
TGTGCCAGCAGTTTTGGGGACAGGGCGTACACTGAAGCTTTCTTT
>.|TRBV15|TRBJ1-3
CATSRGDRTSGNTIYF
TGTGCCACCAGCAGAGGTGACAGGACCTCTGGAAACACCATATATTTT
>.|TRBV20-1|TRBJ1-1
CSADGQPEAFF
TGCAGTGCGGACGGACAGCCTGAAGCTTTCTTT
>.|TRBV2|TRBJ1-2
CASSNEHSGYTF
TGTGCCAGCAGCAACGAACACAGTGGCTACACCTTC
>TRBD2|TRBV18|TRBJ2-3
CASSPLAGVTDTQYF
TGTGCCAGCTCACCACTAGCGGGAGTCACAGATACGCAGTATTTT
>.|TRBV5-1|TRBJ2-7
CASRIGLGDVSYEQYF
TGCGCCAGCAGAATTGGCCTTGGGGACGTCTCCTACGAGCAGTACTTC
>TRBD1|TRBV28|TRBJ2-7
CASSSLGQGSSYEQYF
TGTGCCAGCAGTTCCCTGGGACAGGGGAGCTCCTACGAGCAGTACTTC
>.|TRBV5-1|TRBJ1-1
CASSLVVENTEAFF
TGCGCCAGCAGCTTGGTGGTAGAGAACACTGAAGCTTTCTTT
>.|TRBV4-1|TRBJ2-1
CASSREVAFSYNEQFF
TGCGCCAGCAGCCGAGAAGTAGCGTTCTCCTACAATGAGCAGTTCTTC
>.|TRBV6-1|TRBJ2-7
CASSKGTPATAYEQYF
TGTGCCAGCAGTAAAGGGACCCCCGCGACAGCCTACGAGCAGTACTTC